The 26 T cell receptor beta chains in this list originate from one sample, sequenced in a study of blood T cells in healthy people across ages. Primed by a sample-barcoded 5' primer and a J-beta primer mix, a second PCR proceeded for about 7 to 11 cycles. TCRdb recomputed calls from the 5' RACE reads with MiXCR, one row per CDR3 protein. The top ten hold around 21% of the sample, which has about a million distinct CDR3 sequences, roughly half seen once. The sample taken for sequencing was blood. These receptor sequences come from a woman in her sixties or seventies in good health.

J is TRBJ2-5 and V is TRBV14; TRBD2 aligns across 11 bases. CDR1 SGHDN and CDR2 FVKESK come from the germline V gene. The CDR3 has 17 residues. With V trimmed by 0 bases and J by 11 bases, 14 bases remained unmatched. Here the CDR3 DNA reads TGTGCCAGCAGCCAAGAGAGACTAGCGGGACTTTCCAATGAGCAGTACTTC. Translated: CASSQERLAGLSNEQYF.

This clonotype came up a few times. The rearrangement joins TRBV4-1 to TRBJ2-7; 13 bases map to TRBD2. The CDR3 loop spans 15 amino acids. V lost 5 bases and J lost 2; bases outside the gene matches: 3. CDR1 and CDR2 (germline): MGHRA, YSYEKL. The CDR3 loop reads CASSEGLAGPYEQYF. The CDR3 region has the DNA TGCGCCAGCAGCGAGGGACTAGCGGGACCCTACGAGCAGTACTTC.

The chain joins TRBV12-3 or TRBV12-4 to TRBJ2-1; D gene uncertain. This CDR3 has 15 residues. Trimming removed 3 bases from V and 0 bases from J, with 9 bases in between. The CDR3 here is CASSFSVSSYNEQFF. CDR3 coding DNA: TGTGCCAGCAGTTTTTCAGTAAGCTCCTACAATGAGCAGTTCTTC.

This clonotype appeared a few times. The chain is built from TRBV29-1 and TRBJ2-7; D not resolved. V shed 6 bases and J shed 2 bases, with 11 bases lying between them. This CDR3 has 12 residues. Germline-derived CDR1 and CDR2 are SQVTM and ANQGSEA. The CDR3: CSVRNPPYEQYF. The DNA for the CDR3 is TGCAGCGTCCGAAATCCCCCCTACGAGCAGTACTTC.

This clonotype was observed a handful of times. The gene calls are TRBV20-1 and TRBJ2-6; D unclear. The V and J ends lost 5 bases and 2 bases respectively, with 10 bases between them. Germline V gene sequence: CDR1 DFQATT, CDR2 SNEGSKA (reference sequence). The CDR3 runs 14 residues. As DNA, the CDR3 is TGCAGTGCTCCGAATCTAGCTGGGGCCAACGTCCTGACTTTC. Its protein product is CSAPNLAGANVLTF.

The table lists this clonotype with a few counts. V and J are TRBV12-3 or TRBV12-4 and TRBJ1-1; D unclear. V dropped 2 bases and J dropped 0 bases, with 7 bases sitting between them. This CDR3 is 14 amino acids long. The CDR3 DNA is TGTGCCAGCAGTTTACAGGTTCTGAACACTGAAGCTTTCTTT. Protein: CASSLQVLNTEAFF.

The chain has TRBV28 and TRBJ2-7; 9 bases fit TRBD1. V was pared by 4 bases and J by 1 base, with 5 bases of the junction left unmatched. The CDR3 covers 15 residues. Germline CDR1 MDHEN, CDR2 SYDVKM. The DNA of the CDR3 is TGTGCCAGCAGTTCTGGCGGGACAGGGTCCTACGAGCAGTACTTC. As protein: CASSSGGTGSYEQYF.

There are a few counts of this clonotype. This chain uses TRBV7-2 with TRBJ2-7; TRBD2 matches 10 bases. The CDR3 has 16 residues. Germline values: CDR1 SGHTA, CDR2 FQGNSA. Unmatched junction bases numbered 7, after V lost 4 bases and J lost 1 base. The CDR3 loop reads CASSWTSSGSSYEQYF. The CDR3 DNA sequence: TGTGCCAGCAGCTGGACCTCTAGCGGGAGTTCCTACGAGCAGTACTTC.

This clonotype showed up just a few times. The chain links TRBV4-2 to TRBJ2-1; D not resolved. Trimming pared 0 bases from V and 10 bases from J, leaving 13 bases between. The CDR3 has 14 amino acids. CDR1 is LGHNA, CDR2 YNFKEQ, per germline. The CDR3 protein is CASSQDELDNEQFF. CDR3 DNA sequence: TGTGCCAGCAGCCAAGACGAATTGGATAACGAGCAGTTCTTC.

The chain is built from TRBV18 and TRBJ1-1; the match to TRBD1 covers 8 bases. The junction had 3 bases not matched to a gene; V was cut back by 6 bases and J by 0 bases. Germline loops: CDR1 KGHSH, CDR2 LQKENI. The length of the CDR3 is 14 residues. The CDR3 protein is CASSGQAMNTEAFF. CDR3 DNA: TGTGCCAGCTCGGGACAGGCTATGAACACTGAAGCTTTCTTT.

On this clonotype: Its ends do not fully match the called genes, so a read error is possible. The V and J genes are TRBV12-3 or TRBV12-4 and TRBJ1-6, with 8 bases lining up with TRBD1. CDR3 size: 15 residues. In nucleotides, the CDR3 is TGTGCCAGCAGTTTAAGGACAGGGTTACGTTCACCCCCCCACTTT. Its protein is CASSLRTGLRSPPHF.

This chain links TRBV7-2 with TRBJ2-2; 12 nucleotides align to TRBD1. V shed 6 bases and J 5 bases; nucleotides not matched to a gene: 10. Germline V gene sequence: CDR1 SGHTA, CDR2 FQGNSA. The CDR3 runs to 17 residues. CDR3 in DNA: TGTGCCAGCAGACGGGGACAGGGGGCGATTTTGACCGGGGAGCTGTTTTTT. This sequence encodes CASRRGQGAILTGELFF.

V is TRBV12-3 or TRBV12-4 and J is TRBJ1-5; D is perhaps TRBD1 (6 bases). Trimming left V 6 bases short and J 1 base short, with 13 bases between. The CDR3 length is 15 residues. In DNA, the CDR3 is TGTGCCAGCAGGACAGGTGGAGTGAGCAATCAGCCCCAGCATTTT. It codes for CASRTGGVSNQPQHF.

The chain uses TRBV30 and TRBJ2-1, with D maybe TRBD2 (6 bases). The V end lost 3 bases, the J end lost 3 bases, and 9 bases lay between the germline ends. The CDR3 has 13 residues. Germline CDR1 GTSNPN, CDR2 SVGIG (reference sequence). CDR3 nucleotides: TGTGCCTGGAGCCTAGCGATCTACAATGAGCAGTTCTTC. Its protein product is CAWSLAIYNEQFF.

This chain links TRBV7-2 with TRBJ1-1; D is uncertain. The CDR3 is 14 residues long. V was shortened by 5 bases and J by 1 base, with 11 bases between the two germline ends. Per the germline V gene, CDR1 is SGHTA and CDR2 is FQGNSA. In DNA, the CDR3 is TGTGCCAGCAGCGTCGATTGGGAGAACACTGAAGCTTTCTTT. This gives the protein CASSVDWENTEAFF.

This clonotype was seen a handful of times. The V gene is TRBV20-1, the J gene TRBJ2-1; TRBD1 matches 7 bases. Trimming at V came to 5 bases and at J to 6 bases, leaving 10 bases not matched to a gene. The CDR3 consists of 14 residues. The germline V gene has CDR1 DFQATT and CDR2 SNEGSKA (reference sequence). This CDR3 is CSAPRQGFTNEQFF. As DNA, the CDR3 is TGCAGTGCTCCCCGACAGGGTTTCACCAATGAGCAGTTCTTC.

The chain uses TRBV5-1 and TRBJ1-6, with D hard to call. The CDR3 extends over 16 amino acids. Trimming removed 3 bases from V and 6 bases from J, with 16 bases in between. Germline V gene sequence: CDR1 SGHRS, CDR2 YFSETQ. The CDR3 DNA follows: TGCGCCAGCAGCTCCCAGACACGTCCGAGTAATTCACCCCTCCACTTT. Translating it yields CASSSQTRPSNSPLHF.

The sample holds one count of this clonotype. This rearrangement joins TRBV28 to TRBJ2-7, with D possibly matching TRBD2 (6 bases). CDR3 length: 17 residues. CDR1 is MDHEN, CDR2 SYDVKM, per germline. V was cut by 4 bases and J by 3 bases, with 22 bases left in between. The CDR3 protein is CASSSLTLPGALYEQYF. Here the CDR3 DNA reads TGTGCCAGCAGTTCCCTCACCCTTCCGGGAGCTCTCTACGAGCAGTACTTC.

The chain employs TRBV30 and TRBJ2-1; TRBD1 matches at 7 bases. In germline, CDR1 is GTSNPN, CDR2 SVGIG (reference sequence). V dropped 4 bases and J dropped 0; count of bases not matched to a gene: 6. CDR3 length equals 15 residues. The CDR3 here is CAWTGQRSSYNEQFF. CDR3 nucleotides: TGTGCCTGGACGGGACAGCGAAGCTCCTACAATGAGCAGTTCTTC.

This clonotype was detected only a few times. The V gene is TRBV10-3, the J gene TRBJ2-4; D is possibly TRBD2 (6 bases). Germline loops: CDR1 ENHRY, CDR2 SYGVKD. Trimming left V 3 bases short and J 5 bases short, with 11 bases between. This CDR3 is 14 amino acids long. The CDR3 sequence: CAISESRGENIQYF. For the CDR3, the DNA is TGTGCCATCAGTGAATCGCGGGGAGAAAACATTCAGTACTTC.

The chain uses TRBV4-3 and TRBJ2-3, with 12 bases matching TRBD2. V was pared by 6 bases and J by 6 bases, with 4 bases of the junction left unmatched. The CDR3 spans 14 residues. Germline V gene lookup returns CDR1 LGHNA and CDR2 YSLEER. The CDR3 nucleotides read TGCGCCAGCAGTGGACTAGCGGGGTGGGATACGCAGTATTTT. Translation gives CASSGLAGWDTQYF.

This clonotype was seen only once. The rearrangement uses TRBV3-1 and TRBJ2-2; tentatively, D is TRBD1 or TRBD2 (5 bases each). CDR1 is LGHDT and CDR2 is YNNKEL in the germline V gene (reference sequence). V lost 0 bases to trimming and J lost 5 bases, with 16 bases between them. CDR3 length: 17 residues. For the CDR3, the DNA is TGTGCCAGCAGCCAAGATTGGCGGGCGTGGGGGACCGGGGAGCTGTTTTTT. Its translation: CASSQDWRAWGTGELFF.

This clonotype was seen a few times. The genes are TRBV20-1 and TRBJ2-5; 13 bases map to TRBD2. CDR3 length: 15 amino acids. The J segment lost 5 bases and the V segment lost 5 bases, leaving 8 bases of the junction unmatched. Looked up from germline, CDR1 is DFQATT and CDR2 is SNEGSKA (reference sequence). CDR3: CSAVKLAGGGETQYF. CDR3 nucleotides: TGCAGTGCTGTAAAACTAGCGGGAGGGGGTGAGACCCAGTACTTC.

The V call is TRBV5-1, the J call TRBJ1-4; D is uncertain. The CDR3 spans 14 residues. CDR1 is SGHRS, CDR2 YFSETQ, per germline. V dropped 3 bases and J dropped 3 bases, with 9 bases sitting between them. The CDR3 region is CASSYLQANEKLFF. Written as DNA, the CDR3 is TGCGCCAGCAGCTACCTCCAGGCTAATGAAAAACTGTTTTTT.

The rearrangement uses TRBV7-9 and TRBJ2-7; 9 bases map to TRBD1. The CDR3 is 15 amino acids. From germline, CDR1 is SEHNR and CDR2 FQNEAQ (reference sequence). Unmatched junction bases numbered 9, after V lost 5 bases and J lost 4 bases. The CDR3: CASSKRTGAMYEQYF. In DNA, the CDR3 is TGTGCCAGCAGCAAGCGGACAGGGGCTATGTACGAGCAGTACTTC.

The chain recombines TRBV29-1 with TRBJ2-1; TRBD2 matches 12 bases. The CDR3 is made up of 15 amino acids. V trimming: 2 bases; J trimming: 2 bases; junction bases outside the gene matches: 1. Germline loops: CDR1 SQVTM, CDR2 ANQGSEA. As DNA, the CDR3 is TGCAGCGTTGAACGACTAGCGGGAGCCTACAATGAGCAGTTCTTC. Its protein product is CSVERLAGAYNEQFF.